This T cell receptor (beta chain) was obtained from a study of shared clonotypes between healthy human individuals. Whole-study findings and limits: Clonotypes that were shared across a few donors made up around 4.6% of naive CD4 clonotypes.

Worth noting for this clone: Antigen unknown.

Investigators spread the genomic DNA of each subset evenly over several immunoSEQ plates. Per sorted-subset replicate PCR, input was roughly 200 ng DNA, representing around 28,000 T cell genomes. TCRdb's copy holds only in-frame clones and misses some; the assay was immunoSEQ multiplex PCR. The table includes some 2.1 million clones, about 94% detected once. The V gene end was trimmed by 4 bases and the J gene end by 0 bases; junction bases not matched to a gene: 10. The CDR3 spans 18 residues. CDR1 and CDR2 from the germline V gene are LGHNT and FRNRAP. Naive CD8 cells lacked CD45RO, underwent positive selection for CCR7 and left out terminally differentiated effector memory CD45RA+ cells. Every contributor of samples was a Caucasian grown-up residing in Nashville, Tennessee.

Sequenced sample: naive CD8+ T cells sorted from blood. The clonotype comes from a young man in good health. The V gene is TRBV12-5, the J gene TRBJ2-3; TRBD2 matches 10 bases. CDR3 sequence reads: CASGSTSGAEPSTDTQYF. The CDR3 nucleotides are TGTGCTAGTGGTTCTACTAGCGGGGCTGAACCTAGCACAGATACGCAGTATTTT.